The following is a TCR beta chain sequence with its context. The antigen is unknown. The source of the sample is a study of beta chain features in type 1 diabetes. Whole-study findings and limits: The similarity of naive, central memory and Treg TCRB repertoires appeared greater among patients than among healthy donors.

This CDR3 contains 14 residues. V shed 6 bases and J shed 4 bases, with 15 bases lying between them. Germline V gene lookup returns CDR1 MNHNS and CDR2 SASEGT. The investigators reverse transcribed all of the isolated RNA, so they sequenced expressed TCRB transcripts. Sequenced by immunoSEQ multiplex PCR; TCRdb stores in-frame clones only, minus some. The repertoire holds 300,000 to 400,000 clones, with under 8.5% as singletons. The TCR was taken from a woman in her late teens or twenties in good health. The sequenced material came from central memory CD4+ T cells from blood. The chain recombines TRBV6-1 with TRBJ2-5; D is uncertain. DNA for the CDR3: TGTGCCAGCAGCTCAAATCCGAGGCGAGAGACCCAGTACTTC. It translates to CASSSNPRRETQYF.